This T cell receptor (beta chain) was identified in a study of T cells in localized non-small cell lung cancer. Trimming removed 0 bases at V and 7 bases at J, with 12 bases between. This CDR3 is built from 14 residues. The germline V gene has CDR1 SGHAT and CDR2 FQNNGV. In regard to this clone: The antigen is not known.

Study results and limitations: Overall survival was longer when the density of T cells in the blood was higher. Uninvolved adjacent lung showed peak T cell clonality, exceeding tumor. The appearance of a median about 60 of the top 100 tumor clones was seen in adjacent lung.

Here immunoSEQ multiplex PCR was the method, and the copy in TCRdb shows in-frame clones only, minus some. The sample consists of about 62,000 clones, more than 80% of them appearing once. This material consisted of PBMCs, taken before any cancer treatment. The receptor's source is a man aged 35 to 69 with stage II lung adenocarcinoma. This chain links TRBV11-2 with TRBJ2-5; D is ambiguous. CDR3 DNA sequence: TGTGCCAGCAGCTTAGAGGCAAGGAACCCGACCCAGTACTTC. Its translation: CASSLEARNPTQYF.